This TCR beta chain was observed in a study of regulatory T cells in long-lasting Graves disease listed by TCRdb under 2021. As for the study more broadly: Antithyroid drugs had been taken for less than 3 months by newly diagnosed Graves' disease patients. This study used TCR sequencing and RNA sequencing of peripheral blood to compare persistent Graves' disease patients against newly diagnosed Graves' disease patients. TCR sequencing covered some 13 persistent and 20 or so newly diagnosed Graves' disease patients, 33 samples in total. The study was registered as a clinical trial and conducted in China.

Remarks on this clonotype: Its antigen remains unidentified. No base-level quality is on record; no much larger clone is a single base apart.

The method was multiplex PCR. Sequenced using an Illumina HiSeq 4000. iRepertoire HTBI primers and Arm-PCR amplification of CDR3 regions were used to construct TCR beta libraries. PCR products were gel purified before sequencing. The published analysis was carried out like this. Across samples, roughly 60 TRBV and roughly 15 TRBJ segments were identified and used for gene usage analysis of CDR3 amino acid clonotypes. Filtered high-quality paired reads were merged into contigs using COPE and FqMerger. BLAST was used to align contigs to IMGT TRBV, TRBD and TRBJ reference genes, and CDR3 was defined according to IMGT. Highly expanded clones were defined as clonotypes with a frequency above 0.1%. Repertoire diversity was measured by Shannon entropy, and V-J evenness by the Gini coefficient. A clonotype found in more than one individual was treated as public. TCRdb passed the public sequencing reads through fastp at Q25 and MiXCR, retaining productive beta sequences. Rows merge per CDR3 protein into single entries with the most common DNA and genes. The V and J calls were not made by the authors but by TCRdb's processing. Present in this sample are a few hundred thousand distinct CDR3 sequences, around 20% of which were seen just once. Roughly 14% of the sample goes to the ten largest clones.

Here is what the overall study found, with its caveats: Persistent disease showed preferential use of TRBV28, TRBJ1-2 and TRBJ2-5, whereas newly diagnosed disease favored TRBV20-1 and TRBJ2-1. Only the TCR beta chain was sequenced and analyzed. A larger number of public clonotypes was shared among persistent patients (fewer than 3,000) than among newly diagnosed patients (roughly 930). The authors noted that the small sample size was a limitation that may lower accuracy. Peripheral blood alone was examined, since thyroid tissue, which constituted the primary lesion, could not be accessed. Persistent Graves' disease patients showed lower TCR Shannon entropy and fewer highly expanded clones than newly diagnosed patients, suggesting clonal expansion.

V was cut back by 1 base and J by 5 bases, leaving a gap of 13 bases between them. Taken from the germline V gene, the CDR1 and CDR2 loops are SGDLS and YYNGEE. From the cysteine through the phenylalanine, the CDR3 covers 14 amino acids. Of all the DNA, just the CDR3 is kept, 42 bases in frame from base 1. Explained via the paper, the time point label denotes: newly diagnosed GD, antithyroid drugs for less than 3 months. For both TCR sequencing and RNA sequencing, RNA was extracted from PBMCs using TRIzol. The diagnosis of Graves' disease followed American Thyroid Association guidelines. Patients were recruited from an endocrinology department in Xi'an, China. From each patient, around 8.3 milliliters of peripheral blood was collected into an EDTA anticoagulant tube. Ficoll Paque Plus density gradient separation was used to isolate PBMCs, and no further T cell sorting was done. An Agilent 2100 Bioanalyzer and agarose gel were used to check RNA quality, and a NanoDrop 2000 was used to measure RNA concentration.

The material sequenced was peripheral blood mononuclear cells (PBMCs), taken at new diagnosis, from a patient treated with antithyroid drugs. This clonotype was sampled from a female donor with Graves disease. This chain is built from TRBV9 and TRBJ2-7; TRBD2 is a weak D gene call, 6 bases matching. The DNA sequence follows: TGTGCCAGCAGCGTATTTGGAGGGCGCGACGAGCAGTACTTC. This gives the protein CASSVFGGRDEQYF.